This T cell receptor beta chain originates from a study of blood T cells in healthy people across ages. Study-level points and caveats: Across the age range, TCR beta diversity per million T cells fell in a roughly linear way. The long-lived group displayed more naive CD4+ cells, plus higher diversity, than the aged donors did.

Primed by a sample-barcoded 5' primer and a J-beta primer mix, a second PCR proceeded for 7 to 11 cycles. TCRdb reprocessed the 5' RACE reads via MiXCR and lists one record per CDR3 protein. The data contain about 1.5 million distinct CDR3 sequences, roughly 45% of them singletons. Points on this clonotype: What it recognizes is unknown.

Sequences were obtained from blood. The sequence was obtained from a woman aged 18-30 years in good health.

The CDR3 DNA is TGCAGTGCTAGAGATGGTTTAGCGGGGAACTACGAGCAGTACTTC. Amino acids: CSARDGLAGNYEQYF. J is TRBJ2-7 and V is TRBV20-1; 8 bases agree with TRBD2. CDR1 and CDR2 (germline): DFQATT, SNEGSKA (reference sequence). The CDR3 loop spans 15 amino acids. V was clipped by 0 bases and J by 3 bases; unmatched bases: 7.